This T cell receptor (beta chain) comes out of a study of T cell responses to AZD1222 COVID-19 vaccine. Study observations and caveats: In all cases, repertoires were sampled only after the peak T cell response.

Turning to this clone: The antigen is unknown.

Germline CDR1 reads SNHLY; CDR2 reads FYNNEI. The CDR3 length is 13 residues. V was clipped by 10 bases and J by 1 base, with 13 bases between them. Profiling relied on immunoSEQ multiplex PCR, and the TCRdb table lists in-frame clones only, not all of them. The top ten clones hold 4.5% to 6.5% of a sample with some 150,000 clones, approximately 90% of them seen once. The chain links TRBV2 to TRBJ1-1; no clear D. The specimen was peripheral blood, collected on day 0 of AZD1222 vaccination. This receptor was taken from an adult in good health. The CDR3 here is CATHRDGNTEAFF. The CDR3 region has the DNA TGTGCCACCCACAGAGACGGGAACACTGAAGCTTTCTTT.